This T cell receptor (beta chain) was retrieved from a study of CD8+CD57+ T cells in acquired aplastic anemia. Study-level results: The study identified about 30 CD8+ CDR3 sequences shared by patients and controls.

This clonotype was counted between two and nine times. Its antigen remains unidentified. Profiling of TCR beta VDJ combinations and CDR3 sequences used genomic DNA as template. TCRdb itself ran the reads through MiXCR, one entry per CDR3 protein. The sample consists of 100,000 to 120,000 distinct CDR3 sequences, roughly 50% of them appearing once. Sequencing was done on a sample of sorted CD4+, CD8+, or CD8+CD57+ T cells (not recorded which) from PBMCs. This TCR was recovered from a human donor in good health, serving as a control.

The DNA for the CDR3 is TGTGCCAGCAGTCGGGACAGGACCTATGGCTACACCTTC. Amino acid sequence: CASSRDRTYGYTF. This chain uses TRBV6-6 with TRBJ1-2; TRBD1 matches 8 bases. Per germline, CDR1 MNHNY and CDR2 SVGAGI (reference sequence). CDR3 length: 13 residues. V dropped 5 bases and J dropped 4; count of bases not matched to a gene: 3.